Shown below are 6 T cell receptor beta chains from a single sample sequenced in a study of OX40 agonist ivuxolimab in advanced cancers. The receptor library was made with the immunoSEQ multiplex PCR assay. In TCRdb, the immuneACCESS table is reduced to in-frame sequences with V and J assigned. These tables do not hold every clone; where another copy was compared, an unresolved V gene accounts for under half, and the others remain unexplained. In all, the sample holds 50,000 to 75,000 clones, and around 87% of those were seen once. 0.37% of the sample belongs to the ten largest clones. The material was CD4+ or CD8+ T cells sorted from blood, obtained in a trial of the OX40 agonist ivuxolimab. Every receptor here comes from an adult with an advanced solid tumor such as melanoma, head and neck, liver or kidney cancer.

V gene TRBV5-1 combines with J gene TRBJ1-2; D remains unclear. CDR3 length: 16 amino acids. The V end lost 0 bases, the J end lost 4 bases, and 16 bases lay between the germline ends. Germline-derived CDR1 and CDR2 are SGHRS and YFSETQ. CDR3 sequence reads: CASSLEPAPGVYGYTF. CDR3 coding DNA: TGCGCCAGCAGCTTGGAGCCGGCCCCAGGTGTCTATGGCTACACCTTC.

This chain connects TRBV1 to TRBJ2-6; the D call of TRBD2 is as the table states it, not checked on the DNA. TRBV1 is a listed pseudogene. The CDR3 sequence is 14 residues long. CDR3 sequence reads: CTSRMRSRANVLTF. The CDR3 nucleotides read TGCACCAGCAGAATGCGAAGTCGGGCCAACGTCCTGACTTTC.

Here the CDR3 reads CASEQGYANYGYTF. The CDR3 DNA reads as TGTGCCAGCGAACAGGGCTACGCTAACTATGGCTACACCTTC. The chain uses TRBV19 and TRBJ1-2, with D perhaps TRBD1 (6 bases). V was trimmed by 9 bases and J by 0 bases, leaving 14 bases between them. This CDR3 has 14 residues. Per the germline V gene, CDR1 is LNHDA and CDR2 is SQIVND (reference sequence).

V and J are TRBV5-3 and TRBJ2-2, with D maybe TRBD2 (5 bases). TRBV5-3 is an open reading frame, and its role is uncertain. V lost 2 bases to trimming and J lost 2 bases, with 19 bases between them. This CDR3 is built from 18 residues. The CDR3 region has the DNA TGTGCCAGAAGCTTTTCCGGAGGTGTGCGGTTTAACACCGGGGAGCTGTTTTTT. It codes for CARSFSGGVRFNTGELFF.

This clone was recorded once. The chain recombines TRBV5-1 with TRBJ2-2; the D gene is possibly TRBD1 (6 bases). Trimming took 3 bases from V and 5 from J, leaving 8 bases between them. CDR1 is SGHRS, CDR2 YFSETQ, per germline. The CDR3 totals 13 residues. The CDR3 is CASSSQGTGELFF. The CDR3 DNA follows: TGCGCCAGCAGCTCTCAGGGGACCGGGGAGCTGTTTTTT.

V and J are TRBV5-6 and TRBJ2-7; D gene unclear. The CDR3 extends over 15 amino acids. Germline CDR1 is SGHDT and CDR2 is YYEEEE. The ends were cut back, 5 bases at V and 2 bases at J, with 17 bases in the middle. The CDR3 coding sequence is TGTGCCAGCAGATTGAGTTCCATCGGTGCCTACGAGCAGTACTTC. It yields the protein CASRLSSIGAYEQYF.